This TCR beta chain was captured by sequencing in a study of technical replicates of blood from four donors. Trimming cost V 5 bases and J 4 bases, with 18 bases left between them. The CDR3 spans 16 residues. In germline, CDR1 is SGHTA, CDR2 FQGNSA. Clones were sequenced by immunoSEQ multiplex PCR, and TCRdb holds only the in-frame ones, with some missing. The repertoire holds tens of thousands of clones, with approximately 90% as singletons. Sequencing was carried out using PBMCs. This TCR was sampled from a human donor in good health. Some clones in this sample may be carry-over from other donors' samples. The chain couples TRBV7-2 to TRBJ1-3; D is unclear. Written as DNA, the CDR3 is TGTGCCAGCAGCGTTACTGTGGGCTCTCTGGGAAACACCATATATTTT. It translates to CASSVTVGSLGNTIYF. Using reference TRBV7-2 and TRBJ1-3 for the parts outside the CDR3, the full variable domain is GAGVSQSPSNKVTEKGKDVELRCDPISGHTALYWYRQSLGQGLEFLIYFQGNSAPDKSGLPSDRFSAERTGGSVSTLTIQRTQQEDSAVYLCASSVTVGSLGNTIYFGEGSWLTVV.